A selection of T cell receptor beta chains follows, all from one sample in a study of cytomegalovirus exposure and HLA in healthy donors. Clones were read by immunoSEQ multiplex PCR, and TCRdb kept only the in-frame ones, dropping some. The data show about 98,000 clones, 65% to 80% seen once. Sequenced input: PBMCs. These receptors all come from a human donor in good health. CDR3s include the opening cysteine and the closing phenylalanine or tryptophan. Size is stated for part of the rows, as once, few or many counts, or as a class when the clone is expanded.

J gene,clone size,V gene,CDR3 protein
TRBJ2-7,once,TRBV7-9,CSSTPDGYEQYF
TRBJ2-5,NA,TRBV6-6,CASSYGTSPETQYF
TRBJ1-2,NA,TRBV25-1,CASQRGLGYGYTF
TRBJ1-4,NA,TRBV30,CAWSVRGRPGEKLFF
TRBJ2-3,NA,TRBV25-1,CASSVIARITDTQYF
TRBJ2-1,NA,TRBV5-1,CASSSTSGGARAYNEQFF
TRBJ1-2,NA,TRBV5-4,CASSPRDYVSSTF
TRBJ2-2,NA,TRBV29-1,CSVGSGGPNGELFF
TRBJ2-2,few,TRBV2,CASSAQGIGELFF
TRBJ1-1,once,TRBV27,CASSLKRNTEAFF
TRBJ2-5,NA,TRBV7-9,CASSLGQAQETQYF
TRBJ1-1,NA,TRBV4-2,CASSQDTQGEAFF
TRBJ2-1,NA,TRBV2,CASLDRTYNEQFF
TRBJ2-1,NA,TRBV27,CASSRDSFYEQFF
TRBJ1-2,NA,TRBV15,CATSWGIQTNYGYTF
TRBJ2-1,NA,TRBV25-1,CASSPAGTSGAYEQFF
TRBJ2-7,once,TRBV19,CASSIKGSDWANAYEQYF
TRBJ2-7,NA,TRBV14,CASSGQGYEQYF
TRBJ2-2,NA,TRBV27,CASTMTSAPFNTGELFF
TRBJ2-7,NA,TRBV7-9,CASSFDAGDYEQYF
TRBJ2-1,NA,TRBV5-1,CASSLAQGVGKQFF
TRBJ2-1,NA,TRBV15,CATSRDRQGLHEQFF
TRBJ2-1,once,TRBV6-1,CASSEAGGPVNEQFF
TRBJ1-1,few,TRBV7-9,CATSNRQGYTEAFF
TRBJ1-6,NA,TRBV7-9,CASSLGLRDYSPLHF
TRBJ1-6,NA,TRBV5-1,CASSWGPGDNSPLHF
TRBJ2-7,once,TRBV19,CASSIAQDYEQYF
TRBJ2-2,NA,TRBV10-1,CASSGTTNTGELFF
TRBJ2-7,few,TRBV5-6,CASSPGLAGIGYEQYF
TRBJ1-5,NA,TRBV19,CASSLGGSNNQPQHF
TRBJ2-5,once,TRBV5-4,CASSIWLGGGVQETQYF
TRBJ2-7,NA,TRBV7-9,CSSSLLPPGQGHEQYF
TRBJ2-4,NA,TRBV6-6,CASSPTSGNIQYF
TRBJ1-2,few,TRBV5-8,CASSLNSYYGYTF
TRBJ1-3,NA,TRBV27,CASSPGQASGNTIYF
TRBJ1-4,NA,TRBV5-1,CASSLRGINEKLFF
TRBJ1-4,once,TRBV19,CASGQSTNEKLFF
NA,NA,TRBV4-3,CASSQARGTGAYEQYF
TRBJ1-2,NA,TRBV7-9,CASSSTGYGYTF